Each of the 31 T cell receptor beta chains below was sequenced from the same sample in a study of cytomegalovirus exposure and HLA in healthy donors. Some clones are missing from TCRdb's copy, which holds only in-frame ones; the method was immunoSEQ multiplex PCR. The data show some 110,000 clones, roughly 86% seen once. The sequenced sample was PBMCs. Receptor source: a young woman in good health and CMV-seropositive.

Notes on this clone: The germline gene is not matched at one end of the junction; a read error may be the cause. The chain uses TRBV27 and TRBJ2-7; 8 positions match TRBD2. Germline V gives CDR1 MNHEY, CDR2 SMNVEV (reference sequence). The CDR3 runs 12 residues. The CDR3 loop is CASSLPRGRLNF. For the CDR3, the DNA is TGTGCCAGCAGTTTACCCCGCGGGAGGTTAAATTTC.

The CDR3 protein is CSVCALGDTEAFF. DNA of the CDR3: TGCAGCGTTTGTGCGCTAGGGGACACTGAAGCTTTCTTT. This chain links TRBV29-1 with TRBJ1-1, with TRBD1 as a possible D gene (5 bases). The CDR3 is made up of 13 amino acids. From germline, CDR1 is SQVTM and CDR2 ANQGSEA. V lost 5 bases and J 3 bases, leaving 13 bases between the germline ends.

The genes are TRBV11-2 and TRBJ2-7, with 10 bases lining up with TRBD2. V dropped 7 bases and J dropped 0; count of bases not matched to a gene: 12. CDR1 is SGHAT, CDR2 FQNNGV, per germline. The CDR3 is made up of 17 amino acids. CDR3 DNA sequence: TGTGCCAGCACCCCGGGTAGCGGGGGGCTCTACTCCTACGAGCAGTACTTC. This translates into CASTPGSGGLYSYEQYF. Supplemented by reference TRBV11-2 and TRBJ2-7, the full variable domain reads EAGVAQSPRYKIIEKRQSVAFWCNPISGHATLYWYQQILGQGPKLLIQFQNNGVVDDSQLPKDRFSAERLKGVDSTLKIQPAKLEDSAVYLCASTPGSGGLYSYEQYFGPGTRLTVT.

The CDR3 here is CASSEDSGQGWYEQYF. The CDR3 DNA follows: TGTGCCAGCAGTGAGGACAGCGGACAGGGATGGTACGAGCAGTACTTC. The V gene is TRBV6-1, the J gene TRBJ2-7; 8 nucleotides match TRBD1. The CDR3 runs 16 residues. Germline assignment: CDR1 MNHNS and CDR2 SASEGT. Trimming took 3 bases from V and 4 from J; bases not matched to a gene: 11.

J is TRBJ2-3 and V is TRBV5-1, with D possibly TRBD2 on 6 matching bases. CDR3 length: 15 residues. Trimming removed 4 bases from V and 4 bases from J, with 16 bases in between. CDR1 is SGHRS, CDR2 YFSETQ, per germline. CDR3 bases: TGCGCCAGCAGCCTGGGGGGAAGAGCGGCAGATACGCAGTATTTT. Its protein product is CASSLGGRAADTQYF.

CDR3 loop: CASSFSRGGTDTQYF. CDR3 DNA sequence: TGTGCCAGCAGTTTCTCCAGGGGGGGCACAGATACGCAGTATTTT. The J gene is TRBJ2-3, the V gene TRBV28, with D possibly being TRBD1 (7 bases). V was pared by 3 bases and J by 1 base, with 11 bases between. The CDR3 runs 15 residues. The V gene's germline CDR1 is MDHEN and CDR2 SYDVKM.

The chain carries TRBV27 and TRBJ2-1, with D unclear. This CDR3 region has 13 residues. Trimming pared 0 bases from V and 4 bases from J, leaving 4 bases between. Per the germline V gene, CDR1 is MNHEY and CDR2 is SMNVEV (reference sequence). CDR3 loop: CASSLSPYNEQFF. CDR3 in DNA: TGTGCCAGCAGTTTATCCCCTTACAATGAGCAGTTCTTC.

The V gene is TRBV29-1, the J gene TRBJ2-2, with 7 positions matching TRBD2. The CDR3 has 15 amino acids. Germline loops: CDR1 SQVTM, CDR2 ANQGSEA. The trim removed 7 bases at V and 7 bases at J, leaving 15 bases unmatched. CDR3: CSAASGAEQRGELFF. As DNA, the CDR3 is TGCAGCGCCGCAAGCGGGGCAGAACAGCGCGGGGAGCTGTTTTTT.

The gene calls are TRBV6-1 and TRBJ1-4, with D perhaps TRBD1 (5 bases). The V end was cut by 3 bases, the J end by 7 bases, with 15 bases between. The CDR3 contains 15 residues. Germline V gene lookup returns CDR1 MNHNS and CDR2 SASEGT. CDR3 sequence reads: CASSEPGGLAEKLFF. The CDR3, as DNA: TGTGCCAGCAGTGAGCCGGGGGGTCTTGCTGAAAAACTGTTTTTT.

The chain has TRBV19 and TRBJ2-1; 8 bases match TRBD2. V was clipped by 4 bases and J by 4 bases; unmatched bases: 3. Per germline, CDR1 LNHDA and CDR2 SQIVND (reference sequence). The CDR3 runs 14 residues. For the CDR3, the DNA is TGTGCCAGTAGTACGGGACTAGGGTACAATGAGCAGTTCTTC. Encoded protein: CASSTGLGYNEQFF. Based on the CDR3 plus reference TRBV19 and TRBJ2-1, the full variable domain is DGGITQSPKYLFRKEGQNVTLSCEQNLNHDAMYWYRQDPGQGLRLIYYSQIVNDFQKGDIAEGYSVSREKKESFPLTVTSAQKNPTAFYLCASSTGLGYNEQFFGPGTRLTVL.

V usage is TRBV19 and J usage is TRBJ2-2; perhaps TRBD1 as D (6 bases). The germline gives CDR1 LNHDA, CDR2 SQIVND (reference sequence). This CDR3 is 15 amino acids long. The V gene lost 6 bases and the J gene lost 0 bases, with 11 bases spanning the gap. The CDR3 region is CASSEGDTNTGELFF. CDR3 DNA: TGTGCCAGTAGCGAAGGGGACACGAACACCGGGGAGCTGTTTTTT.

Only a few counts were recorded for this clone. The CDR3 loop is CASSRRGGDEKLFF. The CDR3 region has the DNA TGTGCCAGCAGCCGGAGGGGAGGGGATGAAAAACTGTTTTTT. V usage is TRBV7-8 and J usage is TRBJ1-4; TRBD1 is a possible D gene (5 bases). The CDR3 extends over 14 amino acids. Germline CDR1 SGHVS, CDR2 FQNEAQ. The V end was cut by 5 bases, the J end by 6 bases, with 13 bases between.

The CDR3 reads CASSPRLRGEGGYEQYF. Written as DNA, the CDR3 is TGTGCCAGCAGTCCACGGTTAAGAGGGGAAGGGGGATACGAGCAGTACTTC. The chain employs TRBV27 and TRBJ2-7, with D tentatively TRBD1 (6 bases). Germline loops: CDR1 MNHEY, CDR2 SMNVEV (reference sequence). The V gene lost 5 bases and the J gene lost 4 bases, with 24 bases spanning the gap. This CDR3 contains 17 residues.

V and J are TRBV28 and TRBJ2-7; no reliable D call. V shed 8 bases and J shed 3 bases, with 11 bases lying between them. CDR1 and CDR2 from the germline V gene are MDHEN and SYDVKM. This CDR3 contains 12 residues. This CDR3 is CASSRGDYEQYF. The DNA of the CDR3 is TGTGCCAGCTCCCGAGGAGACTACGAGCAGTACTTC. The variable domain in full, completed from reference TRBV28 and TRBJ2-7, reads DVKVTQSSRYLVKRTGEKVFLECVQDMDHENMFWYRQDPGLGLRLIYFSYDVKMKEKGDIPEGYSVSREKKERFSLILESASTNQTSMYLCASSRGDYEQYFGPGTRLTVT.

This CDR3 reads CASSASGLAFYEQYF. As DNA, the CDR3 is TGTGCCAGCAGCGCCTCGGGACTAGCGTTCTACGAGCAGTACTTC. The J gene is TRBJ2-7, the V gene TRBV9; the match to TRBD2 covers 10 bases. This CDR3 has 15 residues. The trim removed 3 bases at V and 3 bases at J, leaving 6 bases unmatched. Germline lookup yields CDR1 SGDLS and CDR2 YYNGEE.

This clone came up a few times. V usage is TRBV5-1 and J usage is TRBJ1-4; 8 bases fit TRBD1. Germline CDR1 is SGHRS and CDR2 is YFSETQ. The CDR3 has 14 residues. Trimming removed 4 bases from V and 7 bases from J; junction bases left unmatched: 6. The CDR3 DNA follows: TGCGCCAGCAGCCCGGCCGGGACAGGTGAAAAACTGTTTTTT. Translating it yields CASSPAGTGEKLFF.

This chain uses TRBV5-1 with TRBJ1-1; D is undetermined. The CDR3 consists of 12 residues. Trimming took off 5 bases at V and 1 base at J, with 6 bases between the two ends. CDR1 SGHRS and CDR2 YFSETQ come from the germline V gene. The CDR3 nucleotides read TGCGCCAGCAGTGTCGGGAACACTGAAGCTTTCTTT. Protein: CASSVGNTEAFF.

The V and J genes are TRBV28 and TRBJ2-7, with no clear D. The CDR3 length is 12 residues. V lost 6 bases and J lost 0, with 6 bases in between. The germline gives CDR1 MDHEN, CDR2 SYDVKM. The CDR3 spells CASSPSSYEQYF. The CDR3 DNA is TGTGCCAGCAGCCCCAGCTCCTACGAGCAGTACTTC.

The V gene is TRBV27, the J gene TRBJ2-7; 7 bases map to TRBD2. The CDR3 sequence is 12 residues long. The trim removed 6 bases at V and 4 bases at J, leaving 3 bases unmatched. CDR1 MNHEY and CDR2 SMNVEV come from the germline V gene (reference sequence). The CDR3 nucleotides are TGTGCCAGCAGCATGGGGGGGTACGAGCAGTACTTC. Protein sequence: CASSMGGYEQYF.

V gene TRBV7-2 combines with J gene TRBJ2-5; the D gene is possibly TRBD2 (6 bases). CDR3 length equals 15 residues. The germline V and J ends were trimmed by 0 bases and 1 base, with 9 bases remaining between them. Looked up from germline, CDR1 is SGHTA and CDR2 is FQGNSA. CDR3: CASSLARGFQETQYF. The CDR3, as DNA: TGTGCCAGCAGCTTAGCGCGGGGTTTCCAAGAGACCCAGTACTTC.

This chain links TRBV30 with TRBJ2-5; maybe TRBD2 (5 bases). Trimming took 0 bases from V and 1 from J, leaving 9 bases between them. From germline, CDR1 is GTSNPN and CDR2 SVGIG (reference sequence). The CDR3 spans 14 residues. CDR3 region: CAWSVRLAQETQYF. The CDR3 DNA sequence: TGTGCCTGGAGTGTAAGGCTAGCCCAAGAGACCCAGTACTTC.

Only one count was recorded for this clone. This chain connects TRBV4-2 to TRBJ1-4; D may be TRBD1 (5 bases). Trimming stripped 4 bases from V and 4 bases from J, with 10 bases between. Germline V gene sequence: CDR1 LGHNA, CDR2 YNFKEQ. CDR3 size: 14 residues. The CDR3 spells CASSLGHVNEKLFF. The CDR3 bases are TGTGCCAGCAGCCTAGGACATGTTAATGAAAAACTGTTTTTT.

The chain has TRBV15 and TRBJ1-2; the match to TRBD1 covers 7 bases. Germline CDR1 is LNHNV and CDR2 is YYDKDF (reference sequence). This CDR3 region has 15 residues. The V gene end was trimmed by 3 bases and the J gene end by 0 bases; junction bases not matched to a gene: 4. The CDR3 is CATSRPGQTNYGYTF. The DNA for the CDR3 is TGTGCCACCAGCAGGCCGGGACAGACTAACTATGGCTACACCTTC.

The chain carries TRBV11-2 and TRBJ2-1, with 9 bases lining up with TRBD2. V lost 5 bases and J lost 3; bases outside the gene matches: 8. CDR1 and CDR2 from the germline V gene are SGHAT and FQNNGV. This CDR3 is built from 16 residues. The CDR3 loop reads CASSHSAGGLYNEQFF. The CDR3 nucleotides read TGTGCCAGCAGCCATTCAGCGGGAGGACTCTACAATGAGCAGTTCTTC.

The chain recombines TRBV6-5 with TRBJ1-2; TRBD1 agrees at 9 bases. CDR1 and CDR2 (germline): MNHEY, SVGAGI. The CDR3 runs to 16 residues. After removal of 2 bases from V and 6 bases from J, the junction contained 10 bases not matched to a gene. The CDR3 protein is CASSYLTTGQGHGYTF. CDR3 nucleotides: TGTGCCAGCAGTTACCTCACTACAGGACAGGGGCATGGCTACACCTTC.

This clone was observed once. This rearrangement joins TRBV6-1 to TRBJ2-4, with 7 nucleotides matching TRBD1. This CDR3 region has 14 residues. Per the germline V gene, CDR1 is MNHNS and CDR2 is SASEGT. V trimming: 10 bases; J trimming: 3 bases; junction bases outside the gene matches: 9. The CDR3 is CANSTGIDKNIQYF. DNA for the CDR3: TGTGCCAACTCGACAGGGATTGACAAAAACATTCAGTACTTC.

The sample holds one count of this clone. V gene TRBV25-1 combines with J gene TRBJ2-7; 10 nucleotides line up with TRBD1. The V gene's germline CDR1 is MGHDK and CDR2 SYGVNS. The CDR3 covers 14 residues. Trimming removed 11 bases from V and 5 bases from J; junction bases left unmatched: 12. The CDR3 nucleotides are TGTGCCTGTGCTCAGGCCGGGACAGGGGACGAGCAGTACTTC. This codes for CACAQAGTGDEQYF.

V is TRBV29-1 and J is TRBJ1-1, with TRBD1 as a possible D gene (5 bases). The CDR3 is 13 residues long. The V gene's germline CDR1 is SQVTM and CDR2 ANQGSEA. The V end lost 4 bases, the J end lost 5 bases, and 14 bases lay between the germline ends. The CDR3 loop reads CSVVRGGGTEAFF. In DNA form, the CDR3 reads TGCAGCGTTGTCCGTGGCGGGGGTACTGAAGCTTTCTTT.

In DNA form, the CDR3 reads TGTGCCAGCCGATCCGAACAGGGGGGATTGGGGACAACAGATACGCAGTATTTT. Translation: CASRSEQGGLGTTDTQYF. The genes are TRBV27 and TRBJ2-3; 8 bases agree with TRBD1. This CDR3 spans 18 amino acids. The germline V gene encodes CDR1 MNHEY and CDR2 SMNVEV (reference sequence). The V gene end was trimmed by 8 bases and the J gene end by 3 bases; junction bases not matched to a gene: 19.

The CDR3 region has the DNA TGTGCCAGCTCACCACCGTGGAGCACGGGGACTGAAGCTTTCTTT. Its translation is CASSPPWSTGTEAFF. This rearrangement joins TRBV18 to TRBJ1-1, with no clear D. The germline CDR1 and CDR2 sequences are KGHSH and LQKENI. Between the trimmed V and J ends, which lost 0 bases and 5 bases, there was a span of 13 bases. The CDR3 totals 15 residues.

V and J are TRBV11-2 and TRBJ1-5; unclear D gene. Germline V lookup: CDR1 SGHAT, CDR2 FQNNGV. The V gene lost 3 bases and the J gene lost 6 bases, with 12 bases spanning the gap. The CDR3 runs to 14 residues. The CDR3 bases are TGTGCCAGCAGCTTTGGCGATTCGGGTCAGCCCCAGCATTTT. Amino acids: CASSFGDSGQPQHF.